Shown below are 23 T cell receptor beta chains from a single sample sequenced in a study of blood T cell repertoires in COVID-19. Sequenced by immunoSEQ multiplex PCR; TCRdb stores in-frame clones only, minus some. The repertoire holds some 30,000 clones, roughly 83% seen once, with 9% to 10% in the top ten. The specimen sequenced was peripheral blood. The receptors come from a man older than 75 with active COVID-19.

The chain combines TRBV5-6 with TRBJ2-2; D might be TRBD2 (5 bases). The CDR3 loop spans 16 amino acids. Germline lookup yields CDR1 SGHDT and CDR2 YYEEEE. V lost 3 bases and J lost 6, with 18 bases in between. The CDR3 loop is CASSWRLWGVPGELFF. Written as DNA, the CDR3 is TGTGCCAGCAGCTGGCGACTTTGGGGAGTCCCCGGGGAGCTGTTTTTT.

This chain joins TRBV2 and TRBJ1-2; D not resolved. Trimming pared 5 bases from V and 8 bases from J, leaving 9 bases between. The CDR3 contains 11 residues. Looked up from germline, CDR1 is SNHLY and CDR2 is FYNNEI. CDR3 protein: CASSPKLGYTF. In nucleotides, the CDR3 is TGTGCCAGCAGTCCTAAGTTGGGCTACACCTTC. Filled out from reference TRBV2 and TRBJ1-2, the complete variable domain reads EPEVTQTPSHQVTQMGQEVILRCVPISNHLYFYWYRQILGQKVEFLVSFYNNEISEKSEIFDDQFSVERPDGSNFTLKIRSTKLEDSAMYFCASSPKLGYTFGSGTRLTVV.

The chain combines TRBV6-1 with TRBJ1-2; the D gene is possibly TRBD1 (6 bases). Trimming took off 3 bases at V and 7 bases at J, with 15 bases between the two ends. The CDR3 runs 14 residues. CDR1 MNHNS and CDR2 SASEGT come from the germline V gene. The chain's CDR3 is CASSETGLISGYTF. For the CDR3, the DNA is TGTGCCAGCAGTGAGACAGGACTTATCTCTGGCTACACCTTC.

Written as DNA, the CDR3 is TGTGCCAGCAGGGGTGAGCCCACAGCCTACAATGAGCAGTTCTTC. It codes for CASRGEPTAYNEQFF. V usage is TRBV5-4 and J usage is TRBJ2-1, with D uncertain. The germline gives CDR1 SGHNT, CDR2 YYREEE (reference sequence). V gave up 5 bases and J gave up 2 bases, with 14 bases separating them. The CDR3 runs 15 residues.

Turning to this clone: An end of the junction does not agree with germline; a read error may underlie this. The V call is TRBV15, the J call TRBJ2-5, with TRBD2 as a possible D gene (6 bases). The CDR3 has 15 amino acids. In germline, CDR1 is LNHNV, CDR2 YYDKDF (reference sequence). As DNA, the CDR3 is TGTGCCACCAGTAAGGCGGGACGAGGGCAAGAGGCCCAGTACTTC. It is translated as CATSKAGRGQEAQYF.

This chain links TRBV6-1 with TRBJ2-1; 8 nucleotides match TRBD1. Germline CDR1 reads MNHNS; CDR2 reads SASEGT. The ends lost 1 base at V and 12 bases at J; junction bases unmatched: 11. This CDR3 is built from 15 residues. The CDR3 DNA reads as TGTGCCAGCAGTGAAGGTACAGGGGGATTCACCCGGCAGTTCTTC. Its translation: CASSEGTGGFTRQFF.

The rearrangement joins TRBV10-3 to TRBJ2-7; TRBD1 matches 8 bases. With 5 bases clipped from V and 7 bases from J, the junction kept 7 bases outside the gene matches. Germline V CDR1 and CDR2: ENHRY, SYGVKD. The CDR3 length is 13 residues. The CDR3 region has the DNA TGTGCCATCAGTAGGCAGGGGGCGCAAGAGCAGTACTTC. Its protein is CAISRQGAQEQYF.

This rearrangement joins TRBV7-2 to TRBJ1-5; D remains ambiguous. The V end lost 2 bases, the J end lost 7 bases, and 9 bases lay between the germline ends. Germline lookup yields CDR1 SGHTA and CDR2 FQGNSA. CDR3 size: 13 residues. CDR3 sequence: CASSLTRIQPQHF. In DNA form, the CDR3 reads TGTGCCAGCAGCTTAACAAGAATCCAGCCCCAGCATTTT.

J is TRBJ1-1 and V is TRBV3-1 (or the pseudogene TRBV3-2), with TRBD1 identical over 7 bases. The CDR3 has 15 amino acids. From germline, CDR1 is LGHDT and CDR2 YNNKEL (reference sequence). V shed 3 bases and J 2 bases; nucleotides not matched to a gene: 6. The CDR3 region is CASSQTKGANTEAFF. The CDR3 nucleotides read TGTGCCAGCAGCCAGACCAAGGGGGCCAACACTGAAGCTTTCTTT.

The chain recombines TRBV3-1 (or the pseudogene TRBV3-2) with TRBJ1-4; 7 nucleotides agree with TRBD1. The germline CDR1 and CDR2 sequences are LGHDT and YNNKEL (reference sequence). After removal of 3 bases from V and 2 bases from J, the junction contained 9 bases not matched to a gene. The CDR3 is 17 amino acids. The CDR3 is CASSQMTGRSTNEKLFF. CDR3 bases: TGTGCCAGCAGCCAGATGACAGGGAGGTCGACTAATGAAAAACTGTTTTTT.

The rearrangement joins TRBV30 to TRBJ2-2, with 7 bases aligning to TRBD1. In germline, CDR1 is GTSNPN, CDR2 SVGIG (reference sequence). CDR3 size: 14 residues. V trimming: 7 bases; J trimming: 7 bases; junction bases outside the gene matches: 12. The CDR3 DNA reads as TGTGCCTCTATTTTACAGGGGAGTGGCGGGGAGCTGTTTTTT. It yields the protein CASILQGSGGELFF.

CDR3 sequence reads: CASSEGKWGVAQETQYF. The CDR3 bases are TGTGCCAGCAGCGAGGGGAAGTGGGGCGTAGCCCAAGAGACCCAGTACTTC. The chain has TRBV9 and TRBJ2-5, with D perhaps matching TRBD1 (5 bases). V was trimmed by 3 bases and J by 1 base, leaving 19 bases between them. This CDR3 comprises 17 residues. Germline lookup yields CDR1 SGDLS and CDR2 YYNGEE.

This clone came up a few times. The chain employs TRBV5-1 and TRBJ2-7, with TRBD1 as a possible D gene (6 bases). CDR1 and CDR2 from the germline V gene are SGHRS and YFSETQ. This CDR3 is built from 14 residues. V lost 3 bases and J lost 0, with 10 bases in between. The CDR3 is CASSSGQTSYEQYF. The CDR3 DNA reads TGCGCCAGCAGCTCCGGACAGACCTCCTACGAGCAGTACTTC.

This chain connects TRBV3-1 (or the pseudogene TRBV3-2) to TRBJ1-6; D gene unclear. The V gene lost 11 bases and the J gene lost 10 bases, with 18 bases spanning the gap. Germline CDR1 reads LGHDT; CDR2 reads YNNKEL (reference sequence). This CDR3 has 13 residues. CDR3 DNA sequence: TGTGCCTCAGCTCATGGAGAGCGATCACCCCTCCACTTT. Amino acids: CASAHGERSPLHF.

V usage is TRBV6-1 and J usage is TRBJ1-2; D is undetermined. The CDR3 has 13 residues. Trimming removed 2 bases from V and 8 bases from J, with 12 bases in between. CDR1 MNHNS and CDR2 SASEGT come from the germline V gene. The CDR3 DNA sequence: TGTGCCAGCAGTGAAAACAGCGGAACGGGCTACACCTTC. Amino acid sequence: CASSENSGTGYTF.

The chain employs TRBV3-1 (or the pseudogene TRBV3-2) and TRBJ2-2; 10 nucleotides align to TRBD1. The V gene end was trimmed by 1 base and the J gene end by 1 base; junction bases not matched to a gene: 0. Germline V gene sequence: CDR1 LGHDT, CDR2 YNNKEL (reference sequence). This CDR3 spans 16 amino acids. The CDR3 DNA follows: TGTGCCAGCAGCCAAGGGACAGGGGGGAACACCGGGGAGCTGTTTTTT. Translated: CASSQGTGGNTGELFF.

V and J are TRBV2 and TRBJ1-1, with D hard to call. Germline lookup yields CDR1 SNHLY and CDR2 FYNNEI. This CDR3 region has 13 residues. With 7 bases removed from V and 2 bases from J, the gap between germline ends came to 11 bases. The CDR3 coding sequence is TGTGCCAGCAATCTGAACAGTAACACTGAAGCTTTCTTT. As protein: CASNLNSNTEAFF.

The rearrangement links TRBV6-5 to TRBJ2-3; 7 nucleotides agree with TRBD2. This CDR3 is built from 13 residues. Germline V gene lookup returns CDR1 MNHEY and CDR2 SVGAGI. The trim removed 10 bases at V and 4 bases at J, leaving 8 bases unmatched. The CDR3 region is CATRGDGSDTQYF. The CDR3 DNA reads as TGTGCCACCCGGGGGGACGGTTCAGATACGCAGTATTTT.

The table lists this clone with a count of one. Here the CDR3 DNA reads TGTGCCAGCGGTTCCCGGACAGGGGGAAATACGCAGTATTTT. It is translated as CASGSRTGGNTQYF. The rearrangement links TRBV6-6 to TRBJ2-3; 10 positions agree with TRBD1. CDR1 and CDR2 (germline): MNHNY, SVGAGI (reference sequence). V shed 8 bases, J shed 7 bases, and the junction held 9 bases outside the gene matches. This CDR3 region has 14 residues.

V usage is TRBV6-2 or TRBV6-3 and J usage is TRBJ2-7, with 9 bases that match TRBD1. The CDR3 has 14 residues. Germline loops: CDR1 MNHEY, CDR2 SVGEGT. The V and J ends lost 2 bases and 6 bases, in that order; junction bases with no gene match: 5. CDR3 region: CASSYRDRVSEQYF. The CDR3 DNA follows: TGTGCCAGCAGTTACCGGGACAGGGTCTCCGAGCAGTACTTC.

In this sample, this clone turned up once. V usage is TRBV9 and J usage is TRBJ2-2; 9 bases align to TRBD2. Per the germline V gene, CDR1 is SGDLS and CDR2 is YYNGEE. This CDR3 has 16 amino acids. J was trimmed by 7 bases and V by 2 bases; bases with no gene match: 9. The CDR3 sequence: CASSVTGTSSLGELFF. DNA of the CDR3: TGTGCCAGCAGCGTCACCGGGACTAGCTCCCTCGGGGAGCTGTTTTTT.

The table lists this clone with a count of one. The CDR3, as DNA: TGCGCCAGCAGCCCCGGGGGAGGGGAGAAGGGCTACACCTTC. Protein: CASSPGGGEKGYTF. This chain uses TRBV5-1 with TRBJ1-2; D might be TRBD1 (5 bases). This CDR3 is built from 14 residues. V lost 4 bases to trimming and J lost 8 bases, with 18 bases between them. Germline assignment: CDR1 SGHRS and CDR2 YFSETQ.

V gene TRBV30 combines with J gene TRBJ2-7; 11 bases line up with TRBD2. There are 18 residues in the CDR3. J gave up 5 bases and V 1 base, and 16 bases lay outside the gene matches. Germline V gives CDR1 GTSNPN, CDR2 SVGIG (reference sequence). This chain's CDR3 is CAWSGYRPVAGGRDEQYF. CDR3 DNA: TGTGCCTGGAGTGGGTATCGTCCAGTAGCGGGGGGGCGCGACGAGCAGTACTTC.